This entry lists 29 T cell receptor beta chains sequenced from one sample in a study of blood T cell repertoires in COVID-19. Sequencing used immunoSEQ multiplex PCR; TCRdb keeps in-frame clones, though not all of them. The data show around 220,000 clones, 65% to 85% seen once. Sequencing was carried out using PBMCs or T cells enriched from blood (not recorded which). The receptors originated from a middle-aged woman who had recovered from COVID-19.

This clone was recorded a few times. The chain carries TRBV5-4 and TRBJ2-1, with a possible D match to TRBD2 (5 bases). Trimming took off 0 bases at V and 7 bases at J, with 8 bases between the two ends. Germline V gives CDR1 SGHNT, CDR2 YYREEE (reference sequence). This CDR3 has 13 amino acids. The CDR3 spells CASSLGGKNEQFF. Here the CDR3 DNA reads TGTGCCAGCAGCTTGGGAGGGAAAAATGAGCAGTTCTTC. The full variable domain, rest sourced from reference TRBV5-4 and TRBJ2-1, is ETGVTQSPTHLIKTRGQQVTLRCSSQSGHNTVSWYQQALGQGPQFIFQYYREEENGRGNFPPRFSGLQFPNYSSELNVNALELDDSALYLCASSLGGKNEQFFGPGTRLTVL.

The chain has TRBV24-1 and TRBJ1-1, with TRBD1 matching over 8 bases. This CDR3 spans 12 amino acids. V lost 4 bases to trimming and J lost 11 bases; unmatched junction nucleotides: 5. In germline, CDR1 is KGHDR, CDR2 SFDVKD. The CDR3 coding sequence is TGTGCCACCAGTGACCCCAGGGGGCACGCTTTCTTT. Translated: CATSDPRGHAFF.

This clone was recorded only once. The V and J genes are TRBV6-2 or TRBV6-3 and TRBJ1-1; D might be TRBD1 (6 bases). This CDR3 contains 18 residues. Trimming cost V 4 bases and J 5 bases, with 26 bases left between them. Germline V gene sequence: CDR1 MNHEY, CDR2 SVGEGT. CDR3 protein: CASSSFNTYREMRTEAFF. The CDR3 bases are TGTGCCAGCAGTTCGTTTAACACCTACAGGGAGATGAGAACTGAAGCTTTCTTT.

This clone was observed a few times. V gene TRBV7-9 combines with J gene TRBJ2-7, with 7 bases lining up with TRBD1. Looked up from germline, CDR1 is SEHNR and CDR2 is FQNEAQ (reference sequence). The CDR3 has 16 amino acids. V lost 1 base and J lost 0; bases outside the gene matches: 6. In DNA, the CDR3 is TGTGCCAGCAGCTTAGGATCGGGACAGACCTCCTACGAGCAGTACTTC. Translation gives CASSLGSGQTSYEQYF. Looking up the rest from reference TRBV7-9 and TRBJ2-7 gives the full variable domain: DTGVSQNPRHKITKRGQNVTFRCDPISEHNRLYWYRQTLGQGPEFLTYFQNEAQLEKSRLLSDRFSAERPKGSFSTLEIQRTEQGDSAMYLCASSLGSGQTSYEQYFGPGTRLTVT.

The CDR3 DNA is TGTGCCAGCAGCAGTCACGTCGGGACAGGGGCCACTGAAGCTTTCTTT. Its translation is CASSSHVGTGATEAFF. The chain combines TRBV7-9 with TRBJ1-1, with 10 bases fitting TRBD1. V was pared by 5 bases and J by 4 bases, with 10 bases of the junction left unmatched. Germline lookup yields CDR1 SEHNR and CDR2 FQNEAQ (reference sequence). CDR3 length: 16 residues.

The gene calls are TRBV28 and TRBJ2-5; 11 bases align to TRBD1. Germline CDR1 reads MDHEN; CDR2 reads SYDVKM. The V segment lost 6 bases and the J segment 2 bases; nucleotides outside the gene matches: 5. CDR3 size: 15 residues. CDR3 DNA sequence: TGTGCCAGCAGCTCCGGGACAGGGGGTCAAGAGACCCAGTACTTC. Translated: CASSSGTGGQETQYF.

The chain combines TRBV7-2 with TRBJ1-2, with 9 bases matching TRBD1. The V segment lost 6 bases and the J segment 5 bases; nucleotides outside the gene matches: 7. Germline loops: CDR1 SGHTA, CDR2 FQGNSA. CDR3 length: 14 residues. CDR3 residues: CASSLTGTGYGYTF. CDR3 bases: TGTGCCAGCAGTCTGACCGGGACAGGGTATGGCTACACCTTC.

The chain links TRBV7-2 to TRBJ2-7; possibly TRBD1 for D (6 bases). The CDR3 has 15 residues. Germline V gives CDR1 SGHTA, CDR2 FQGNSA. The V gene lost 3 bases and the J gene lost 2 bases, with 14 bases spanning the gap. Here the CDR3 reads CASSLTTGRTYEQYF. DNA of the CDR3: TGTGCCAGCAGCTTGACGACAGGAAGGACCTACGAGCAGTACTTC.

The chain couples TRBV10-2 to TRBJ1-1; 9 bases line up with TRBD1. CDR1 WSHSY and CDR2 SAAADI come from the germline V gene. With 8 bases clipped from V and 5 bases from J, the junction kept 9 bases outside the gene matches. The CDR3 contains 14 residues. CDR3 residues: CASRDPDRGTEAFF. The CDR3, as DNA: TGCGCCAGCCGAGATCCTGACAGGGGGACTGAAGCTTTCTTT.

The V call is TRBV28, the J call TRBJ1-4, with 8 bases aligning to TRBD1. V was pared by 8 bases and J by 8 bases, with 10 bases of the junction left unmatched. This CDR3 has 14 residues. Germline CDR1 reads MDHEN; CDR2 reads SYDVKM. This CDR3 reads CASARTGREEKLFF. The DNA of the CDR3 is TGTGCCAGCGCTCGGACAGGGAGAGAGGAAAAACTGTTTTTT.

V and J are TRBV11-3 and TRBJ2-3; D is uncertain. V was clipped by 1 base and J by 4 bases, with 12 bases between them. The V gene's germline CDR1 is SGHNT and CDR2 YENEEA. This CDR3 contains 15 residues. The CDR3 is CASSLGGYPPDTQYF. The CDR3 DNA reads as TGTGCCAGCAGCTTAGGAGGATACCCCCCAGATACGCAGTATTTT.

The chain uses TRBV11-2 and TRBJ2-1; 8 bases are a match to TRBD2. This CDR3 comprises 15 residues. Germline values: CDR1 SGHAT, CDR2 FQNNGV. Unmatched junction bases numbered 11, after V lost 5 bases and J lost 8 bases. The CDR3 DNA reads as TGTGCCAGCAGCAGCGGTAGCGGGAATAAGGATGAGCAGTTCTTC. It specifies CASSSGSGNKDEQFF. Drawing the rest from reference TRBV11-2 and TRBJ2-1, the complete variable domain is EAGVAQSPRYKIIEKRQSVAFWCNPISGHATLYWYQQILGQGPKLLIQFQNNGVVDDSQLPKDRFSAERLKGVDSTLKIQPAKLEDSAVYLCASSSGSGNKDEQFFGPGTRLTVL.

The chain combines TRBV30 with TRBJ2-7, with D possibly matching TRBD1 (6 bases). CDR3 length: 12 amino acids. In germline, CDR1 is GTSNPN, CDR2 SVGIG (reference sequence). Trimming stripped 8 bases from V and 4 bases from J, with 15 bases between. The CDR3 sequence: CAAGPDRYEQYF. CDR3 nucleotide sequence: TGTGCCGCCGGGCCGGACAGATACGAGCAGTACTTC.

V is TRBV5-1 and J is TRBJ1-1, with 8 bases that match TRBD1. CDR1 is SGHRS and CDR2 is YFSETQ in the germline V gene. With V trimmed by 7 bases and J by 8 bases, 10 bases remained unmatched. The CDR3 loop spans 13 amino acids. CDR3 residues: CASGGQGGGEAFF. The CDR3 DNA sequence: TGCGCCAGCGGCGGACAGGGTGGGGGGGAAGCTTTCTTT.

The V and J genes are TRBV7-2 and TRBJ1-2; 12 positions agree with TRBD1. CDR3 size: 15 residues. Germline V CDR1 and CDR2: SGHTA, FQGNSA. The V and J ends lost 0 bases and 5 bases, in that order; junction bases with no gene match: 1. CDR3 DNA: TGTGCCAGCAGCTTAGCGGGACAGGGGGCTTATGGCTACACCTTC. Amino acids: CASSLAGQGAYGYTF.

The chain has TRBV7-2 and TRBJ2-5; tentative D call: TRBD1 (8 bases). V was clipped by 3 bases and J by 4 bases, with 15 bases between them. CDR3 size: 15 residues. Germline V gives CDR1 SGHTA, CDR2 FQGNSA. The CDR3 loop is CASSFPTGGAETQYF. CDR3 nucleotides: TGTGCCAGCAGCTTCCCTACAGGGGGGGCAGAGACCCAGTACTTC.

The chain combines TRBV6-5 with TRBJ1-2; 10 bases match TRBD1. The V gene's germline CDR1 is MNHEY and CDR2 SVGAGI. J lost 7 bases, V lost 6 bases, and 11 bases had no gene match. This CDR3 has 15 amino acids. CDR3 amino acids: CASSIRQGALSGYTF. Here the CDR3 DNA reads TGTGCCAGCAGCATAAGACAGGGGGCTTTAAGTGGCTACACCTTC.

The rearrangement links TRBV11-2 to TRBJ1-2, with 10 positions matching TRBD1. Per germline, CDR1 SGHAT and CDR2 FQNNGV. The V gene end was trimmed by 5 bases and the J gene end by 4 bases; junction bases not matched to a gene: 4. The CDR3 is 14 residues long. The CDR3: CASSRGTGAYGYTF. For the CDR3, the DNA is TGTGCCAGCAGCCGGGGGACAGGGGCCTATGGCTACACCTTC.

J is TRBJ2-2 and V is TRBV27; TRBD2 agrees at 8 bases. The germline gives CDR1 MNHEY, CDR2 SMNVEV (reference sequence). The CDR3 loop spans 15 amino acids. Trimming at V came to 4 bases and at J to 5 bases, leaving 6 bases not matched to a gene. CDR3 residues: CASSSVAGFTGELFF. The CDR3 DNA reads as TGTGCCAGCAGTTCTGTAGCGGGATTTACCGGGGAGCTGTTTTTT.

The chain employs TRBV10-1 and TRBJ1-1; D not resolved. The CDR3 totals 16 residues. Per germline, CDR1 WNHNN and CDR2 SYGVQD (reference sequence). Trimming cost V 2 bases and J 0 bases, with 13 bases left between them. CDR3: CASSELRMGMNTEAFF. The DNA of the CDR3 is TGCGCCAGCAGTGAGCTCCGGATGGGCATGAACACTGAAGCTTTCTTT.

This clone was detected a few times. This CDR3 is also generated by other DNA sequences in the sample. The J gene is TRBJ1-3, the V gene TRBV11-3, with a weak D call TRBD1 (5 bases). The V gene's germline CDR1 is SGHNT and CDR2 YENEEA. This CDR3 is 12 amino acids long. Trimming took off 3 bases at V and 8 bases at J, with 8 bases between the two ends. The CDR3: CASSFGGDTIYF. In nucleotides, the CDR3 is TGTGCCAGCAGCTTCGGGGGGGACACCATATATTTT.

The chain carries TRBV28 and TRBJ2-7, with TRBD2 identical over 10 bases. Trimming at V came to 7 bases and at J to 0 bases, leaving 6 bases not matched to a gene. Per the germline V gene, CDR1 is MDHEN and CDR2 is SYDVKM. The CDR3 runs 15 residues. CDR3 coding DNA: TGTGCCAGCACTCGACTAGCGGGCCCCTCCTACGAGCAGTACTTC. Protein: CASTRLAGPSYEQYF.

This chain connects TRBV10-3 to TRBJ1-5; possibly TRBD1 for D (5 bases). The germline V and J ends were trimmed by 2 bases and 4 bases, with 6 bases remaining between them. CDR1 is ENHRY, CDR2 SYGVKD, per germline. This CDR3 is 13 amino acids long. The CDR3 nucleotides read TGTGCCATCAGTGAGAAGGGGAATCAGCCCCAGCATTTT. It translates to CAISEKGNQPQHF.

This clone showed up just once. This chain joins TRBV2 and TRBJ2-1; tentative D call: TRBD2 (5 bases). V was cut by 6 bases and J by 3 bases, with 9 bases left in between. The CDR3 length is 13 residues. CDR1 and CDR2 (germline): SNHLY, FYNNEI. The CDR3 DNA reads TGTGCCAGCAGGAGAGAGGGCTACAATGAGCAGTTCTTC. This gives the protein CASRREGYNEQFF.

The V and J genes are TRBV29-1 and TRBJ2-2; 8 bases line up with TRBD1. The trim removed 7 bases at V and 4 bases at J, leaving 2 bases unmatched. This CDR3 region has 12 residues. CDR1 is SQVTM, CDR2 ANQGSEA, per germline. CDR3 sequence: CSAGGSTGELFF. Here the CDR3 DNA reads TGCAGCGCAGGGGGCAGCACCGGGGAGCTGTTTTTT.

For the CDR3, the DNA is TGTGCCAGCAGCTTAATGGGGGGCACTGAAGCTTTCTTT. Its protein product is CASSLMGGTEAFF. The chain couples TRBV7-9 to TRBJ1-1; possibly TRBD1 for D (5 bases). This CDR3 spans 13 amino acids. In germline, CDR1 is SEHNR, CDR2 FQNEAQ (reference sequence). V was pared by 2 bases and J by 4 bases, with 8 bases between.

The chain uses TRBV7-2 and TRBJ2-3; D perhaps matches TRBD2 (5 bases). Germline V gene lookup returns CDR1 SGHTA and CDR2 FQGNSA. V lost 8 bases and J lost 3, with 15 bases in between. CDR3 size: 14 residues. CDR3 sequence reads: CASGLLGGTDTQYF. Here the CDR3 DNA reads TGTGCCAGCGGGTTATTAGGCGGGACAGATACGCAGTATTTT.

The rearrangement links TRBV9 to TRBJ1-1; no definite D call. The V and J ends lost 2 bases and 1 base respectively, with 9 bases between them. Germline-derived CDR1 and CDR2 are SGDLS and YYNGEE. The CDR3 has 14 residues. CDR3 sequence: CASSVSGQNTEAFF. The CDR3 coding sequence is TGTGCCAGCAGCGTTAGCGGCCAGAACACTGAAGCTTTCTTT.

V is TRBV2 and J is TRBJ1-5; D is unclear. Looked up from germline, CDR1 is SNHLY and CDR2 is FYNNEI. The CDR3 extends over 15 amino acids. V was cut by 4 bases and J by 0 bases, with 10 bases left in between. This CDR3 is CASSAGPYSNQPQHF. The CDR3 DNA is TGTGCCAGCAGTGCAGGTCCATATAGCAATCAGCCCCAGCATTTT.